This T cell receptor beta chain was obtained from a study of regulatory T cells in long-lasting Graves disease. For TCR beta, libraries came from iRepertoire HTBI primers and Arm-PCR of CDR3 regions. Via MiXCR, TCRdb re-called the multiplex PCR reads, giving one row per CDR3 protein. The data hold 400,000 to 500,000 distinct CDR3 sequences, with 15% to 20% observed a single time. The length of the CDR3 is 12 residues. The V end was cut by 2 bases, the J end by 2 bases, with 7 bases between. The V gene's germline CDR1 is DFQATT and CDR2 SNEGSKA (reference sequence). Sample time point: newly diagnosed GD, antithyroid drugs for less than 3 months. TCR sequences were obtained from RNA taken from PBMCs. This sample also belongs to another study, concerning T cells in Graves' hyperthyroidism and ophthalmopathy. That source adds: Researchers ran a first-round RT-PCR on the TCR CDR3 using the HTBI primer set.

This clonotype was sampled from a woman younger than 30 with Graves disease. This specimen consisted of peripheral blood mononuclear cells (PBMCs), obtained at new diagnosis, from a patient treated with antithyroid drugs. The gene calls are TRBV20-1 and TRBJ2-7; unclear D gene. This CDR3 reads CSARFLAYEQYF. CDR3 DNA: TGCAGTGCTAGATTTCTAGCCTACGAGCAGTACTTC.